This passage covers 5 T cell receptor beta chains from one sample sequenced in a study of lymphopenia after photon versus proton radiotherapy. Clones were sequenced by immunoSEQ multiplex PCR, and TCRdb holds only the in-frame ones, with some missing. The sample includes just over 25,000 clones, around 85% of them seen just once. The sequencing here drew on peripheral blood, taken from a patient treated with photon-based radiotherapy. The receptors here all came from a man aged 25 to 45 with gastric cancer.

This clone was seen a single time. This chain connects TRBV5-4 to TRBJ2-7, with a possible D match to TRBD2 (6 bases). Germline CDR1 SGHNT, CDR2 YYREEE (reference sequence). There are 13 residues in the CDR3. The germline V and J ends were trimmed by 1 base and 2 bases, with 7 bases remaining between them. The CDR3 coding sequence is TGTGCCAGCAGCTTGCGGGGGACCTACGAGCAGTACTTC. This translates into CASSLRGTYEQYF.

The chain links TRBV28 to TRBJ2-7, with TRBD2 matching 10 bases. The CDR3 covers 15 residues. The V segment lost 8 bases and the J segment 7 bases; nucleotides outside the gene matches: 14. The germline gives CDR1 MDHEN, CDR2 SYDVKM. This chain's CDR3 is CASGEPGLAEGEQYF. DNA of the CDR3: TGTGCCAGCGGAGAACCAGGACTAGCGGAGGGGGAGCAGTACTTC.

The chain is built from TRBV7-8 and TRBJ2-1; 8 bases are a match to TRBD2. The CDR3 contains 16 residues. Germline CDR1 reads SGHVS; CDR2 reads FQNEAQ. V lost 0 bases and J lost 6; bases outside the gene matches: 7. The chain's CDR3 is CASSLALSGVSNEQFF. For the CDR3, the DNA is TGTGCCAGCAGCTTAGCGCTTAGCGGGGTAAGCAATGAGCAGTTCTTC.

The chain has TRBV2 and TRBJ2-2; D remains ambiguous. V was clipped by 6 bases and J by 3 bases, with 14 bases between them. Germline V gives CDR1 SNHLY, CDR2 FYNNEI. The CDR3 covers 15 residues. In nucleotides, the CDR3 is TGTGCCAGCAGGGACCGGTATTTTGACACCGGGGAGCTGTTTTTT. This translates into CASRDRYFDTGELFF. The full variable domain, rest sourced from reference TRBV2 and TRBJ2-2, is EPEVTQTPSHQVTQMGQEVILRCVPISNHLYFYWYRQILGQKVEFLVSFYNNEISEKSEIFDDQFSVERPDGSNFTLKIRSTKLEDSAMYFCASRDRYFDTGELFFGEGSRLTVL.

This chain joins TRBV6-5 and TRBJ2-7; a weak D match, TRBD2 (6 bases). The CDR3 spans 15 residues. Germline V gene lookup returns CDR1 MNHEY and CDR2 SVGAGI. With 4 bases removed from V and 2 bases from J, the gap between germline ends came to 15 bases. The CDR3 coding sequence is TGTGCCAGCAGTTCCCCCGGGACTGGGCCCTACGAGCAGTACTTC. As protein: CASSSPGTGPYEQYF.